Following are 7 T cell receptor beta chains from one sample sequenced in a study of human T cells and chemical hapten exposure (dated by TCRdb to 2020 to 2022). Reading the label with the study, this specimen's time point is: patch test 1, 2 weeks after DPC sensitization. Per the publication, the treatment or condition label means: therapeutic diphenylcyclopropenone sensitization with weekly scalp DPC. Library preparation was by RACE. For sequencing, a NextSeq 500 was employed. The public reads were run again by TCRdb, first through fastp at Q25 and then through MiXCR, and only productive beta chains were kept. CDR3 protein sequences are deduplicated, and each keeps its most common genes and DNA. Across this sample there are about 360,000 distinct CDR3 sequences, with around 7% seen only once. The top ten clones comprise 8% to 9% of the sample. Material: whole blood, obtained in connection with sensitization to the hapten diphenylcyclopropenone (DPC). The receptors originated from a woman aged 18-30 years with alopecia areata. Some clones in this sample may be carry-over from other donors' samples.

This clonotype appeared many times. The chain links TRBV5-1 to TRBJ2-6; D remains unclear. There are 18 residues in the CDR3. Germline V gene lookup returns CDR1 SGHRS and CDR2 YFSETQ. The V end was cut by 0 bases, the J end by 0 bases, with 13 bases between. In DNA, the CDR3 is TGCGCCAGCAGCTTGGAAAGGAAGTCCCGCTCTGGGGCCAACGTCCTGACTTTC. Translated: CASSLERKSRSGANVLTF.

CDR3 bases: TGTGCCAGCTCACCTGAGGCAGATACGCAGTATTTT. Its translation: CASSPEADTQYF. This chain joins TRBV18 and TRBJ2-3; D is unclear. Germline V gene sequence: CDR1 KGHSH, CDR2 LQKENI. CDR3 size: 12 residues. The V and J ends lost 3 bases and 4 bases respectively, with 5 bases between them.

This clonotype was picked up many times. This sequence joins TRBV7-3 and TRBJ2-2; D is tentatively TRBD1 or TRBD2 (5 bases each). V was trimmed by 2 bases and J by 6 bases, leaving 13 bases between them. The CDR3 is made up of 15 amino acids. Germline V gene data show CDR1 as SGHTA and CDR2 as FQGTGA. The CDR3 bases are TGTGCCAGCAGCTTATCGGGGACCGGGGCCGGGGAGCTGTTTTTT. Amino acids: CASSLSGTGAGELFF.

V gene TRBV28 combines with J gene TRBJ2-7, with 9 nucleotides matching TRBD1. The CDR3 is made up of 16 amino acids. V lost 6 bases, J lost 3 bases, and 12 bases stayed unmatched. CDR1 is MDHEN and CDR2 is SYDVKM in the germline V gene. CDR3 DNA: TGTGCCAGCAGACCCCGCCCGGGGACAGGGTTCTACGAGCAGTACTTC. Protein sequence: CASRPRPGTGFYEQYF. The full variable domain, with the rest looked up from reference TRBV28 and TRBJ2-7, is DVKVTQSSRYLVKRTGEKVFLECVQDMDHENMFWYRQDPGLGLRLIYFSYDVKMKEKGDIPEGYSVSREKKERFSLILESASTNQTSMYLCASRPRPGTGFYEQYFGPGTRLTVT.

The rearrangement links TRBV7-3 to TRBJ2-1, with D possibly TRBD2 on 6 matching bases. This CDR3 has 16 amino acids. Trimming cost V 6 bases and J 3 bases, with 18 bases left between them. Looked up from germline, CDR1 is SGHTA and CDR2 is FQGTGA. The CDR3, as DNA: TGTGCCAGCAGTCCGGGGGACGGGGTCTTCTACAATGAGCAGTTCTTC. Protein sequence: CASSPGDGVFYNEQFF.

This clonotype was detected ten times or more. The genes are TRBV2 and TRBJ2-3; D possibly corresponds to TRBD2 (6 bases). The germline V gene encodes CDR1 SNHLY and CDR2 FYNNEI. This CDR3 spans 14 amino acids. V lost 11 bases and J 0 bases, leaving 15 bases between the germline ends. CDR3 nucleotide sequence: TGTGCCCCCGGAGCGGGTCGCAGCACAGATACGCAGTATTTT. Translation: CAPGAGRSTDTQYF.

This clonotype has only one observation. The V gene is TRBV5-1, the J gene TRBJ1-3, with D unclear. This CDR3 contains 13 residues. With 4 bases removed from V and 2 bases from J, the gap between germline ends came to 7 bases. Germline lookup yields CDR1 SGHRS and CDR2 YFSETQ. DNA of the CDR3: TGCGCCAGCAGCCAGAATACTGGAAACACCATATATTTT. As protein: CASSQNTGNTIYF.